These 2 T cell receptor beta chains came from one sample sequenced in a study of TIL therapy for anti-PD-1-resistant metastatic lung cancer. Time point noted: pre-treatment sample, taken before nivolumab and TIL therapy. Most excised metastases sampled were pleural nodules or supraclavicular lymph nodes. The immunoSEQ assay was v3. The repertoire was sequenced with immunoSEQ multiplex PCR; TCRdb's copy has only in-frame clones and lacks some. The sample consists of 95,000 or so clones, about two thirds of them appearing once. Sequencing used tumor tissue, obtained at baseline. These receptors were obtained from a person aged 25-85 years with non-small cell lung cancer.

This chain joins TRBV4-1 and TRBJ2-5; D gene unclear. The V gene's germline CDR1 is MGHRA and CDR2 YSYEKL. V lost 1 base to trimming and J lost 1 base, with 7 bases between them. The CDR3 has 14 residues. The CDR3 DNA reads TGCGCCAGCAGCCAAGTTTCGAGCCAAGAGACCCAGTACTTC. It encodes CASSQVSSQETQYF.

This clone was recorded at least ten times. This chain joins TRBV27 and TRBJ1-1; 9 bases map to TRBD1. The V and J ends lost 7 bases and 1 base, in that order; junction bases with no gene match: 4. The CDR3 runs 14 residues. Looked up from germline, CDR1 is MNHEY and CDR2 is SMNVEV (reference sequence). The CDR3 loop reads CASIPGQGNTEAFF. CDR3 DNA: TGTGCCAGCATCCCGGGACAGGGGAACACTGAAGCTTTCTTT.